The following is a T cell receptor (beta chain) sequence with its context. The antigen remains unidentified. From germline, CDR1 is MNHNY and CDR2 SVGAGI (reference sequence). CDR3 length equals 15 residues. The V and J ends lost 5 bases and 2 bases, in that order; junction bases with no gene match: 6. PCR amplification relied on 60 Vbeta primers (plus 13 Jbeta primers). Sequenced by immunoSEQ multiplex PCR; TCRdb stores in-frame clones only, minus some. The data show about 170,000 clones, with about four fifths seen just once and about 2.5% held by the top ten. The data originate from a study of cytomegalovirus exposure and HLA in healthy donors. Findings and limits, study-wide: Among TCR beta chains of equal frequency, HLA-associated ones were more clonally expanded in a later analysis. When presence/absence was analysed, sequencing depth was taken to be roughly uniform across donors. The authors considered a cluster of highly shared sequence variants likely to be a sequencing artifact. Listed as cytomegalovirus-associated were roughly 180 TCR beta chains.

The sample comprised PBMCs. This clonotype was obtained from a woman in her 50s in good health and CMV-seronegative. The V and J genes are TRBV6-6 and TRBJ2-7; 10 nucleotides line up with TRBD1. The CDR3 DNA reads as TGTGCCAGCAGTACAGACAGGGGGCGGCCCTACGAGCAGTACTTC. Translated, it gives CASSTDRGRPYEQYF.